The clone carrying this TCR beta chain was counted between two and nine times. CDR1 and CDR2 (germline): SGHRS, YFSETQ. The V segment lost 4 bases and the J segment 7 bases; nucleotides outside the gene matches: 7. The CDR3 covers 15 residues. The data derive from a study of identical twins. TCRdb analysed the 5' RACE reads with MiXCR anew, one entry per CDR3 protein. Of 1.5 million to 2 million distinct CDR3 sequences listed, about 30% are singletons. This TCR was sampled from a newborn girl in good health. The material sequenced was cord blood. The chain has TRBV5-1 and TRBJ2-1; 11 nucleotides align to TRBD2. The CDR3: CASSLGLAEKNEQFF. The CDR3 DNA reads TGCGCCAGCAGCCTGGGACTAGCGGAGAAGAATGAGCAGTTCTTC.